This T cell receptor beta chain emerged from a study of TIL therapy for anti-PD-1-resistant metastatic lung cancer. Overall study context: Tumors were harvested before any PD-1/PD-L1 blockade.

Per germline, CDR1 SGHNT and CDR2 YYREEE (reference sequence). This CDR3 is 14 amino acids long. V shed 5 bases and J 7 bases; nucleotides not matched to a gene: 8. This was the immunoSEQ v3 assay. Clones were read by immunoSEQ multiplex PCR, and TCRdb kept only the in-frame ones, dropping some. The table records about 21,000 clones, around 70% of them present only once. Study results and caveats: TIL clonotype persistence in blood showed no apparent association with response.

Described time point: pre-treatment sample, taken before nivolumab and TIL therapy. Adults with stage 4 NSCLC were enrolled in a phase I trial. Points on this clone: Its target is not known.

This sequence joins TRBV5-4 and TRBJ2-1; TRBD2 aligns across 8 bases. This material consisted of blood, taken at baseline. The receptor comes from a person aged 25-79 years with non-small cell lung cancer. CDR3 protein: CASRVSGRLNEQFF. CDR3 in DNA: TGTGCCAGCAGGGTGAGCGGGAGACTTAATGAGCAGTTCTTC. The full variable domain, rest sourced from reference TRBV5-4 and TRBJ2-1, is ETGVTQSPTHLIKTRGQQVTLRCSSQSGHNTVSWYQQALGQGPQFIFQYYREEENGRGNFPPRFSGLQFPNYSSELNVNALELDDSALYLCASRVSGRLNEQFFGPGTRLTVL.